The next 7 T cell receptor beta chains were all read from a single sample in a study of blood T cell repertoires in COVID-19. Generated by immunoSEQ multiplex PCR, the TCRdb table keeps only in-frame clones and is missing some. The data show around 250,000 clones, approximately 83% seen once. Sequencing input: peripheral blood. These receptors all stem from a man aged 50 to 59 with active or convalescent COVID-19.

The chain combines TRBV5-4 with TRBJ2-5; 7 bases agree with TRBD2. The V gene end was trimmed by 2 bases and the J gene end by 5 bases; junction bases not matched to a gene: 3. The CDR3 consists of 13 residues. Germline lookup yields CDR1 SGHNT and CDR2 YYREEE (reference sequence). CDR3 bases: TGTGCCAGCAGCTTCACCGGGGGGGAGACCCAGTACTTC. Protein: CASSFTGGETQYF.

CDR3 bases: TGTGCCAGCAGTTCAACAGGGGGCTCCTACGAGCAGTACTTC. Protein product: CASSSTGGSYEQYF. The chain joins TRBV6-2 or TRBV6-3 to TRBJ2-7, with 8 bases lining up with TRBD1. V was pared by 4 bases and J by 0 bases, with 2 bases of the junction left unmatched. The CDR3 spans 14 residues. Germline CDR1 MNHEY, CDR2 SVGEGT.

This clone appeared a few times. The rearrangement joins TRBV25-1 to TRBJ1-4, with 10 bases aligning to TRBD1. The germline V gene encodes CDR1 MGHDK and CDR2 SYGVNS. V trimming: 2 bases; J trimming: 6 bases; junction bases outside the gene matches: 3. The CDR3 has 15 residues. CDR3 loop: CASSETGTGDEKLFF. CDR3 coding DNA: TGTGCCAGCAGTGAAACAGGGACAGGGGATGAAAAACTGTTTTTT.

The chain has TRBV7-9 and TRBJ2-2; TRBD1 is a possible D gene (6 bases). The length of the CDR3 is 13 residues. Deletions cut 5 bases from V and 8 bases from J, with 12 bases between. Germline CDR1 and CDR2: SEHNR and FQNEAQ (reference sequence). For the CDR3, the DNA is TGTGCCAGCAGCGGGTACAGGGCTGGGGAGCTGTTTTTT. It yields the protein CASSGYRAGELFF. Full variable domain (rest looked up from reference TRBV7-9 and TRBJ2-2): DTGVSQNPRHKITKRGQNVTFRCDPISEHNRLYWYRQTLGQGPEFLTYFQNEAQLEKSRLLSDRFSAERPKGSFSTLEIQRTEQGDSAMYLCASSGYRAGELFFGEGSRLTVL.

The chain recombines TRBV10-3 with TRBJ1-1; 7 bases agree with TRBD1. CDR3 length: 13 residues. The germline V gene encodes CDR1 ENHRY and CDR2 SYGVKD. V shed 8 bases and J 1 base; nucleotides not matched to a gene: 4. CDR3 sequence: CAIGRQGNTEAFF. CDR3 sequence (DNA): TGTGCCATCGGACGACAGGGGAACACTGAAGCTTTCTTT.

The rearrangement uses TRBV30 and TRBJ1-1; 9 nucleotides match TRBD1. Germline CDR1 GTSNPN, CDR2 SVGIG (reference sequence). Trimming at V came to 3 bases and at J to 4 bases, leaving 0 bases not matched to a gene. This CDR3 contains 12 residues. As DNA, the CDR3 is TGTGCCTGGAGGGACAGGGGCACTGAAGCTTTCTTT. Its protein is CAWRDRGTEAFF.

The rearrangement links TRBV5-1 to TRBJ2-2; D remains unclear. This CDR3 region has 14 residues. Trimming took 0 bases from V and 2 from J, leaving 5 bases between them. Germline V gene lookup returns CDR1 SGHRS and CDR2 YFSETQ. The CDR3 DNA is TGCGCCAGCAGCTTGGGTAGAAACACCGGGGAGCTGTTTTTT. Protein product: CASSLGRNTGELFF.